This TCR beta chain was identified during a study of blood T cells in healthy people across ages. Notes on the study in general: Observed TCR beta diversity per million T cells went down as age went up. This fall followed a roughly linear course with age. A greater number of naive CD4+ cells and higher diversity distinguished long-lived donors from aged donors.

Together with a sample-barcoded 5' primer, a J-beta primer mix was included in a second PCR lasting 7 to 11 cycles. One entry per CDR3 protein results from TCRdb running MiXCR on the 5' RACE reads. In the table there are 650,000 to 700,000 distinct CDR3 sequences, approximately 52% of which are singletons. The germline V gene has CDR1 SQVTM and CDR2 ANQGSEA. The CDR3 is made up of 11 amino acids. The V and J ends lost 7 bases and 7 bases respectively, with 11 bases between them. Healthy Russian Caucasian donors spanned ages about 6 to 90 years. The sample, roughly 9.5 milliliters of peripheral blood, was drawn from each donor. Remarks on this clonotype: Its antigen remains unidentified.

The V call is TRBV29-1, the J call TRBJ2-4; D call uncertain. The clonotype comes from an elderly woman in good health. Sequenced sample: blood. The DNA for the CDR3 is TGCAGCGGAAGGATTGAGAACATTCAGTACTTC. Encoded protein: CSGRIENIQYF.